The 14 T cell receptor beta chains presented below share a single source sample, sequenced in a study of beta chain features in type 1 diabetes. Study-wide results and caveats: For Type 1 diabetes patients, all four CD4+ subsets carried TCRB CDR3s that were moderately but significantly shorter.

No antigen has been assigned to these receptors. Expressed TCRB transcripts were sequenced after all isolated RNA was converted to cDNA. Only in-frame clones appear in the TCRdb table, and some are missing; sequencing was by immunoSEQ multiplex PCR. The sample comprises more than 550,000 clones, about 14% of which are singletons, and 0.035% to 0.04% rests with the top ten. Sequenced input: naive CD4+ T cells from blood. The receptor source for this set is a man younger than 35 with type 1 diabetes.

The V gene is TRBV11-3, the J gene TRBJ2-7; D may be TRBD1 (6 bases). The V end was cut by 6 bases, the J end by 2 bases, with 11 bases between. Germline-derived CDR1 and CDR2 are SGHNT and YENEEA. The CDR3 has 13 amino acids. The CDR3 nucleotides read TGTGCCAGCAGTACCCGGGACACCTACGAGCAGTACTTC. Amino acid sequence: CASSTRDTYEQYF.

The V and J genes are TRBV7-2 and TRBJ1-1; D not certain. Looked up from germline, CDR1 is SGHTA and CDR2 is FQGNSA. This CDR3 has 15 amino acids. V was pared by 0 bases and J by 5 bases, with 13 bases between. The CDR3 region is CASSLAQVGRTEAFF. CDR3 DNA: TGTGCCAGCAGCTTAGCGCAGGTTGGGAGGACTGAAGCTTTCTTT.

This rearrangement joins TRBV6-5 to TRBJ2-3; D assignment may be TRBD1 or TRBD2 (5 bases each). V lost 0 bases, J lost 6 bases, and 10 bases lay in between. CDR3 length equals 14 residues. Germline V gene data show CDR1 as MNHEY and CDR2 as SVGAGI. The CDR3 sequence: CASSYSRGRDTQYF. The CDR3 bases are TGTGCCAGCAGTTACTCGAGGGGTAGGGATACGCAGTATTTT.

This chain uses TRBV5-4 with TRBJ2-7; no reliable D call. CDR3 size: 12 residues. From germline, CDR1 is SGHNT and CDR2 YYREEE (reference sequence). V dropped 2 bases and J dropped 6 bases, with 9 bases sitting between them. CDR3 nucleotide sequence: TGTGCCAGCAGCTTACAGACCGGCGAGCAGTACTTC. It codes for CASSLQTGEQYF.

The sample holds a few counts of this clone. The J gene is TRBJ1-1, the V gene TRBV7-9, with 7 bases matching TRBD1. This CDR3 comprises 12 residues. Germline V gene sequence: CDR1 SEHNR, CDR2 FQNEAQ (reference sequence). V shed 7 bases and J 10 bases; nucleotides not matched to a gene: 9. CDR3 amino acids: CASTPTGWGAFF. The CDR3 bases are TGTGCCAGCACCCCGACAGGGTGGGGAGCTTTCTTT.

This clone has only a few counts. The CDR3 nucleotides read TGTGCCAGCAGCCTCGTAACGCCGGCTAATGAAAAACTGTTTTTT. Protein: CASSLVTPANEKLFF. The rearrangement uses TRBV7-8 and TRBJ1-4; D is unclear. The V gene's germline CDR1 is SGHVS and CDR2 FQNEAQ. The CDR3 sequence is 15 residues long. Between the trimmed V and J ends, which lost 5 bases and 3 bases, there was a span of 13 bases.

This chain joins TRBV5-1 and TRBJ1-2; 8 positions match TRBD1. The germline gives CDR1 SGHRS, CDR2 YFSETQ. This CDR3 region has 15 residues. The V gene end was trimmed by 1 base and the J gene end by 8 bases; junction bases not matched to a gene: 10. CDR3 bases: TGCGCCAGCAGCTTGTTCCAGACAGGGGCCTGGGGCTACACCTTC. The encoded protein is CASSLFQTGAWGYTF.

This clone was found a few times. V is TRBV2 and J is TRBJ2-7; no firm D call. CDR3 size: 13 residues. Per the germline V gene, CDR1 is SNHLY and CDR2 is FYNNEI. Trimming shortened V by 8 bases and J by 5 bases, and 16 bases separated the two germline ends. For the CDR3, the DNA is TGTGCCAGCGGGATTGAGTATTCCCACGAGCAGTACTTC. It translates to CASGIEYSHEQYF.

In this sample, this clone turned up a few times. DNA of the CDR3: TGCGCCAGCAGCCCCAGACGACAGGGCGAGGGCCCCACTGAAGCTTTCTTT. Its translation is CASSPRRQGEGPTEAFF. This chain links TRBV5-1 with TRBJ1-1; 7 positions agree with TRBD1. After removal of 4 bases from V and 4 bases from J, the junction contained 16 bases not matched to a gene. CDR3 length equals 17 residues. The germline V gene encodes CDR1 SGHRS and CDR2 YFSETQ.

This clone was observed a handful of times. In nucleotides, the CDR3 is TGTGCCAGCAGTGTAGTCACAGGTCAGCCCCAGCATTTT. Translating it yields CASSVVTGQPQHF. The chain is built from TRBV6-4 and TRBJ1-5; perhaps TRBD1 as D (5 bases). This CDR3 is 13 amino acids long. V was shortened by 4 bases and J by 6 bases, with 10 bases between the two germline ends. Germline values: CDR1 MRHNA, CDR2 SNTAGT.

This sequence joins TRBV28 and TRBJ1-5, with 11 bases that match TRBD1. The CDR3 totals 17 residues. In germline, CDR1 is MDHEN, CDR2 SYDVKM. J lost 2 bases, V lost 6 bases, and 9 bases had no gene match. The CDR3 sequence is CASSFGTGGFGNQPQHF. CDR3 in DNA: TGTGCCAGCAGCTTCGGGACAGGGGGATTTGGCAATCAGCCCCAGCATTTT.

This clone has more than one count but fewer than ten. This chain joins TRBV6-9 and TRBJ1-6; D not certain. The V end lost 3 bases, the J end lost 9 bases, and 6 bases lay between the germline ends. This CDR3 is 12 amino acids long. In germline, CDR1 is MNHGY, CDR2 SVAAGI. The CDR3, as DNA: TGTGCCAGCAGTTACAGGTCTTCACCCCTCCACTTT. Translated, it gives CASSYRSSPLHF.

In the case of this clone: The identical CDR3 is also encoded by other nucleotide sequences in the sample. The rearrangement joins TRBV5-4 to TRBJ2-5; D unresolved. The CDR3 is made up of 12 amino acids. Trimming stripped 0 bases from V and 5 bases from J, with 5 bases between. Germline V gene lookup returns CDR1 SGHNT and CDR2 YYREEE (reference sequence). CDR3 protein: CASSLDGETQYF. CDR3 DNA: TGTGCCAGCAGCTTGGATGGTGAGACCCAGTACTTC.

This clone was picked up a small number of times. The chain joins TRBV10-3 to TRBJ2-7, with 7 bases matching TRBD1. Trimming removed 6 bases from V and 6 bases from J; junction bases left unmatched: 5. This CDR3 spans 12 amino acids. Germline V gene lookup returns CDR1 ENHRY and CDR2 SYGVKD. CDR3 sequence: CAISPGTAEQYF. The CDR3 DNA sequence: TGTGCCATCAGCCCCGGGACAGCCGAGCAGTACTTC.